Following are 14 T cell receptor beta chains from one sample sequenced in a study of blood T cell repertoires in COVID-19. Generated by immunoSEQ multiplex PCR, the TCRdb table keeps only in-frame clones and is missing some. Of approximately 180,000 clones in the sample, 90% were seen once. The sequenced sample consisted of peripheral blood. The receptors were sampled from a man in his fifties or sixties with acute or convalescent COVID-19.

The chain links TRBV4-2 to TRBJ1-2; D possibly corresponds to TRBD1 (5 bases). Trimming pared 2 bases from V and 4 bases from J, leaving 11 bases between. This CDR3 has 14 amino acids. The V gene's germline CDR1 is LGHNA and CDR2 YNFKEQ. CDR3 in DNA: TGTGCCAGCAGCCAAAACCGACAGAGCTATGGCTACACCTTC. The encoded protein is CASSQNRQSYGYTF.

The chain employs TRBV7-2 and TRBJ2-3; a possible D gene is TRBD2 (6 bases). Trimming removed 6 bases from V and 0 bases from J, with 13 bases in between. Germline CDR1 SGHTA, CDR2 FQGNSA. The CDR3 runs to 15 residues. In DNA form, the CDR3 reads TGTGCCAGCAGTCCGTGGGGGGTTAGCACAGATACGCAGTATTTT. Encoded protein: CASSPWGVSTDTQYF.

V is TRBV15 and J is TRBJ2-3; 9 bases are shared with TRBD1. Germline V gene data show CDR1 as LNHNV and CDR2 as YYDKDF (reference sequence). The CDR3 is made up of 16 amino acids. V gave up 0 bases and J gave up 10 bases; unmatched junction bases: 11. CDR3 nucleotides: TGTGCCACCAGCAGAGACCTCGGGACAGGGTCATGGGCGCAGTATTTT. It encodes CATSRDLGTGSWAQYF. Looking up the rest from reference TRBV15 and TRBJ2-3 gives the full variable domain: DAMVIQNPRYQVTQFGKPVTLSCSQTLNHNVMYWYQQKSSQAPKLLFHYYDKDFNNEADTPDNFQSRRPNTSFCFLDIRSPGLGDTAMYLCATSRDLGTGSWAQYFGPGTRLTVL.

The genes are TRBV6-2 or TRBV6-3 and TRBJ1-5; TRBD1 agrees at 8 bases. The CDR3 has 14 amino acids. CDR1 is MNHEY and CDR2 is SVGEGT in the germline V gene. Trimming removed 5 bases from V and 6 bases from J; junction bases left unmatched: 6. As DNA, the CDR3 is TGTGCCAGCAGTACAGGGGGTGGAGGTCAGCCCCAGCATTTT. It is translated as CASSTGGGGQPQHF.

V gene TRBV10-3 combines with J gene TRBJ1-3; 7 bases agree with TRBD1. V gave up 0 bases and J gave up 2 bases; unmatched junction bases: 7. CDR3 length: 17 amino acids. Germline V gives CDR1 ENHRY, CDR2 SYGVKD. CDR3 sequence (DNA): TGTGCCATCAGTGAGTCGGAGGGACAGCCGACTGGAAACACCATATATTTT. It specifies CAISESEGQPTGNTIYF.

The gene calls are TRBV6-2 or TRBV6-3 and TRBJ1-1, with D hard to call. The V gene lost 6 bases and the J gene lost 7 bases, with 18 bases spanning the gap. Germline lookup yields CDR1 MNHEY and CDR2 SVGEGT. The CDR3 spans 14 residues. The CDR3 DNA sequence: TGTGCCAGCAGCCGCCGCGGAGGGCCTAATGAAGCTTTCTTT. Amino acid sequence: CASSRRGGPNEAFF.

V and J are TRBV2 and TRBJ2-3; no reliable D call. Trimming took off 7 bases at V and 3 bases at J, with 14 bases between the two ends. In germline, CDR1 is SNHLY, CDR2 FYNNEI. This CDR3 region has 14 residues. This chain's CDR3 is CASTPGAGTDTQYF. For the CDR3, the DNA is TGTGCCAGCACCCCGGGTGCTGGGACAGATACGCAGTATTTT. The whole variable domain, remainder taken from reference TRBV2 and TRBJ2-3, is EPEVTQTPSHQVTQMGQEVILRCVPISNHLYFYWYRQILGQKVEFLVSFYNNEISEKSEIFDDQFSVERPDGSNFTLKIRSTKLEDSAMYFCASTPGAGTDTQYFGPGTRLTVL.

V gene TRBV19 combines with J gene TRBJ2-1; no clear D. V lost 4 bases and J lost 9, with 10 bases in between. CDR1 is LNHDA, CDR2 SQIVND, per germline (reference sequence). The CDR3 totals 12 residues. CDR3 in amino acids: CASSTLAGEQFF. The CDR3 DNA follows: TGTGCCAGTAGTACTTTAGCTGGTGAGCAGTTCTTC.

This chain joins TRBV3-1 (or the pseudogene TRBV3-2) and TRBJ1-1, with D maybe TRBD1 (5 bases). Trimming stripped 1 base from V and 3 bases from J, with 9 bases between. Germline CDR1 LGHDT, CDR2 YNNKEL (reference sequence). The CDR3 is 14 residues long. CDR3 residues: CASSQGSGDTEAFF. The CDR3 DNA sequence: TGTGCCAGCAGCCAAGGTTCGGGGGACACTGAAGCTTTCTTT.

The genes are TRBV7-8 and TRBJ2-7; 7 bases match TRBD2. J was trimmed by 3 bases and V by 5 bases; bases with no gene match: 13. The V gene's germline CDR1 is SGHVS and CDR2 FQNEAQ. The CDR3 is 16 amino acids. The DNA for the CDR3 is TGTGCCAGCAGCCCGGGGGAGCGGGGCGGCCGCTACGAGCAGTACTTC. This sequence encodes CASSPGERGGRYEQYF.

The chain joins TRBV9 to TRBJ2-3; 9 positions agree with TRBD2. CDR3 length: 16 amino acids. The V and J ends lost 3 bases and 4 bases, in that order; junction bases with no gene match: 9. CDR1 SGDLS and CDR2 YYNGEE come from the germline V gene. DNA of the CDR3: TGTGCCAGCAGCGCTAGCCCTAGCGGGATGGCAGATACGCAGTATTTT. Translated: CASSASPSGMADTQYF.

The rearrangement uses TRBV5-1 and TRBJ1-6; TRBD1 might be the D (6 bases). Trimming took off 4 bases at V and 0 bases at J, with 17 bases between the two ends. Germline CDR1 reads SGHRS; CDR2 reads YFSETQ. The CDR3 extends over 18 amino acids. CDR3 DNA sequence: TGCGCCAGCAGCCTGGGCCACAGGGACCCCTCCTATAATTCACCCCTCCACTTT. Translating gives CASSLGHRDPSYNSPLHF.

The chain joins TRBV3-1 (or the pseudogene TRBV3-2) to TRBJ1-5; TRBD1 might be the D (6 bases). Germline V lookup: CDR1 LGHDT, CDR2 YNNKEL (reference sequence). Trimming took off 2 bases at V and 7 bases at J, with 9 bases between the two ends. The CDR3 length is 13 residues. Here the CDR3 DNA reads TGTGCCAGCAGCCAAACAGGGCAACAGCCCCAGCATTTT. Translation: CASSQTGQQPQHF.

The chain combines TRBV28 with TRBJ1-4; 7 bases are shared with TRBD1. This CDR3 region has 18 residues. Germline CDR1 and CDR2: MDHEN and SYDVKM. V shed 3 bases and J 0 bases; nucleotides not matched to a gene: 10. The CDR3 protein is CASSLDRWGGSTNEKLFF. The CDR3 DNA sequence: TGTGCCAGCAGTTTGGACAGGTGGGGAGGTTCAACTAATGAAAAACTGTTTTTT.